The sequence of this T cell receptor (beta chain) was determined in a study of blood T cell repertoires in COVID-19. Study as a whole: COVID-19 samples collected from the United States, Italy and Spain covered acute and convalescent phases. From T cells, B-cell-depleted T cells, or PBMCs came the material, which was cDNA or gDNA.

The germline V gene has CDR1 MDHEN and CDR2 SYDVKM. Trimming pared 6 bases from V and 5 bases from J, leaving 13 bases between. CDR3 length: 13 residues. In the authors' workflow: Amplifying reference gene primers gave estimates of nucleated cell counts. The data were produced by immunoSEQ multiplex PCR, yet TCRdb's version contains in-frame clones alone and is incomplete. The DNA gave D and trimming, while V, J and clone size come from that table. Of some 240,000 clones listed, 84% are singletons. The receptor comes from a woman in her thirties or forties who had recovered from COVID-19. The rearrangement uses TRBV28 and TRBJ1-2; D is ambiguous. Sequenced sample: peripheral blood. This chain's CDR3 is CASSRAGEYGYTF. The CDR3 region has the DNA TGTGCCAGCAGCCGGGCCGGGGAATATGGCTACACCTTC.